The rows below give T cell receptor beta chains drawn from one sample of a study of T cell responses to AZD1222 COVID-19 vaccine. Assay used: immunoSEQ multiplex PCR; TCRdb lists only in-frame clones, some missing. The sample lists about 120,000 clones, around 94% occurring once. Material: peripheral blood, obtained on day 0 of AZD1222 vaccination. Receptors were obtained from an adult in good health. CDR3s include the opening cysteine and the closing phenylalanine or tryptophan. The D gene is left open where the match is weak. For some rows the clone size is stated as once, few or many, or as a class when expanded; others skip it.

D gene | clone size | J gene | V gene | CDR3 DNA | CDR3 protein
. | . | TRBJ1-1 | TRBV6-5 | TGTGCCAGCACCCCTGGCGGGGCGGACACTGAAGCTTTCTTT | CASTPGGADTEAFF
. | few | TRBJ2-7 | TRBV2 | TGTGCCAGCACTCCCGGGAGATTTGCCTACGAGCAGTACTTC | CASTPGRFAYEQYF
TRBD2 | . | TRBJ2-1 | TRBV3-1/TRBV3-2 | TGTGCCAGCAGCCACGCGGGGGGATACAATGAGCAGTTCTTC | CASSHAGGYNEQFF
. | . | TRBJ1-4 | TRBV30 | TGTGCCTGGAGCGCCGGACATCGTAGTGGAAAACTGTTTTTT | CAWSAGHRSGKLFF
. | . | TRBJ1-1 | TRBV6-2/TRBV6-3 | TGTGCCAGCCGCCGAATTTTAGACCAGAACACTGAAGCTTTCTTT | CASRRILDQNTEAFF
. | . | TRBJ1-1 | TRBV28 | TGTGCCAGCAGTCCGGGACAACTGAACACTGAAGCTTTCTTT | CASSPGQLNTEAFF
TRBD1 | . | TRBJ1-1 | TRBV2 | TGTGCCAGCCGCAAGAAGGGGACAGGGAACACTGAAGCTTTCTTT | CASRKKGTGNTEAFF
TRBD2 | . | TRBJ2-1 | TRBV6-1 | TGTGCCAGCAGTGAAGACTTACTAGCGGGAGCATTTTCTCTCAATGAGCAGTTCTTC | CASSEDLLAGAFSLNEQFF
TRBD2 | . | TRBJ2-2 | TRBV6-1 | TGTGCCAGCAGTGAAGTTGAGCGGGAGGTGAACACCGGGGAGCTGTTTTTT | CASSEVEREVNTGELFF
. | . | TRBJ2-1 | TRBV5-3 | TGTGCCAGAAGCTTGTTTGTCCCCGGGTTCGCGTACAATGAGCAGTTCTTC | CARSLFVPGFAYNEQFF
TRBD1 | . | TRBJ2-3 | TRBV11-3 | TGTGCCAGCAGCTTAGGGGGGACAGTTAGCACAGATACGCAGTATTTT | CASSLGGTVSTDTQYF
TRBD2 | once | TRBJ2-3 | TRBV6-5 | TGTGCCACCGCCTTGTTAGCGGGAGGGAAAGATACGCAGTATTTT | CATALLAGGKDTQYF
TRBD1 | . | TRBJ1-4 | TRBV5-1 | TGCGCCAGCAGCGGGCAGGGGGCAGCTAATGAAAAACTGTTTTTT | CASSGQGAANEKLFF
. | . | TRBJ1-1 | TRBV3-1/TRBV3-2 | TGTGCCAGCAGCCAGGGGCGGGCGGCTTTCTTT | CASSQGRAAFF
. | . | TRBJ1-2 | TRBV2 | TGTGCCAGCGGAATCGACGGGACAACCTTC | CASGIDGTTF
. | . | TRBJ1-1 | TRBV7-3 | TGTGCCAGCAGCTCGGACGGGGGGACTGAAGCTTTCTTT | CASSSDGGTEAFF
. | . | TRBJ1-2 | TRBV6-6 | TGTGCCAGCAGTCCAGGCCTGAGGGGCTACACCTTC | CASSPGLRGYTF